This section outlines one TCR beta chain sequence together with its context. The clone's antigen remains unknown. The record has no base qualities; no much larger clone is one base away. Patients with autoimmune disease history or receiving systemic immunosuppression were excluded from the trial. In every dose cohort, peripheral blood was drawn for TCR sequencing at baseline, cycle 4 day 1, and cycle 7 day 1. The samples were taken from a phase I, first-in-human, multicenter, open-label dose-escalation trial of ivuxolimab. The trial enrolled adults with locally advanced or metastatic head and neck squamous cell, hepatocellular, melanoma or renal cell carcinoma. Before TCR sequencing, CD4+ and CD8+ T cells were separately sorted from peripheral blood. This sample stems from a study of OX40 agonist ivuxolimab in advanced cancers. The study in broad terms: Ivuxolimab was an agonistic, fully human IgG2 monoclonal antibody directed against OX40 (CD134), a costimulatory receptor. A male proportion of 82.7% and a mean age of around 60 years, ranging from 23 to 79, were recorded for the dose-escalation cohort. Intravenous ivuxolimab was administered to patients every 2 weeks at six dose levels: 0.01, 0.1, 0.3, 1.5, 3 and 10 mg/kg. The paper describes the monotherapy dose-escalation part (N ≈ 50 patients) of the phase I trial of ivuxolimab. Among the 50 to 55 dose-escalation patients, around 19 had hepatocellular carcinoma, approximately 15 melanoma, 9 renal cell carcinoma and 9 head and neck cancer. Patients were allowed to have had prior anti-PD-1, anti-PD-L1 or anti-CTLA-4 therapy, and approximately 40% of the dose-escalation patients had been treated with checkpoint inhibitors. Peripheral TCRbeta sequencing was intended to test whether TCR sequence diversity was altered and clonal T-cell expansion was caused by ivuxolimab. Partial responses were achieved by three dose-escalation patients, of whom one had hepatocellular carcinoma and two had cutaneous melanoma. The investigation overall reported the following: Which antigens the clonally expanded peripheral T cells were specific for was not determined. On average, CD8+ T cells showed more expanded clones than CD4+ T cells after ivuxolimab. Low levels of normalized T-cell clonal expansion were also seen in some patients who did not respond. In the 0.1-3.0 mg/kg groups, partial responders had among the lowest normalized peripheral clonal expansion, particularly in CD8+ T cells. At doses of 0.1 to 3.0 mg/kg, clonal expansion of both CD4+ and CD8+ T cells in blood was seen between baseline and week 6.

The germline V gene supplies CDR1 SNHLY and CDR2 FYNNEI. Trimming costs V 8 bases and J 7 bases, and their ends lie 9 bases apart. Counted from cysteine to phenylalanine, this CDR3 has 12 amino acids. Here the CDR3 DNA is all that survives: 36 bases in frame from base 1. For sequencing of the TCRbeta CDR3 region, genomic DNA was extracted from the sorted cells. The immunoSEQ Assay was used for sequencing of TCRbeta CDR3 regions. TCRdb took this table from immuneACCESS and kept in-frame rearrangements with V and J called. Such tables lack part of the clones; where checked against another copy, unresolved V genes explain under half of the gap, and the rest is unexplained. Counted in this sample were 41,000 or so clones; around 85% of them appeared once. The ten largest clones take up just under 40% of the sample.

The receptor chain draws on TRBV2 and TRBJ1-6; the D gene assignment is ambiguous. The TCR originated in an adult with an advanced solid tumor such as melanoma, head and neck, liver or kidney cancer. The sample here was CD4+ or CD8+ T cells sorted from blood, taken in a trial of the OX40 agonist ivuxolimab. The DNA sequence follows: TGTGCCAGCGGGGAGGAGAATTCACCCCTCCACTTT. Its protein is CASGEENSPLHF. Beyond the CDR3, the reference TRBV2 and TRBJ1-6 genes provide the residues; the full variable domain reads: EPEVTQTPSHQVTQMGQEVILRCVPISNHLYFYWYRQILGQKVEFLVSFYNNEISEKSEIFDDQFSVERPDGSNFTLKIRSTKLEDSAMYFCASGEENSPLHFGNGTRLTVT.